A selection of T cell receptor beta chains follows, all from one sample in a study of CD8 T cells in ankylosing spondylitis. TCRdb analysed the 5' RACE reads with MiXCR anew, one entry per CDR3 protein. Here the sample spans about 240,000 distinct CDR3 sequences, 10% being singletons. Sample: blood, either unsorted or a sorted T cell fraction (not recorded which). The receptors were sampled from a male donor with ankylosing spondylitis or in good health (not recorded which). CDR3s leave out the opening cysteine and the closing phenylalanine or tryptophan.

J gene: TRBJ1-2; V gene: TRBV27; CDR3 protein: ASSFSSRGRLGGYT
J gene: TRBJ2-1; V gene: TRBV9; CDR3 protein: ASSVSPSLDNEQF
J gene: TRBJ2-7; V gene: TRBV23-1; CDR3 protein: ASTPPYRIAETYEQY
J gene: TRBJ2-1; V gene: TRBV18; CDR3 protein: ASSPNQGEQF
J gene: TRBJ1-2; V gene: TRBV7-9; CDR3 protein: ASSLRNTNYGYT
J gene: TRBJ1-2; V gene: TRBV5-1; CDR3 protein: ASSWWGVDYGYT
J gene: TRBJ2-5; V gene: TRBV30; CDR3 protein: AWSVRGGSRETQY
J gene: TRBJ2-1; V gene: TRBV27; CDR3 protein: ASSPSDSYNEQF
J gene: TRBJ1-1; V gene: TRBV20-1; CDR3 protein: SARASTGEGAF
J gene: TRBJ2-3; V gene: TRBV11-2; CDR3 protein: ASSPSARGGLASTDTQY
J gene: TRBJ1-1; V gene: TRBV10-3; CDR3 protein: AISLGQTNTEAF
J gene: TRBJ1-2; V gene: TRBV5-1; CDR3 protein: ASRPASNYGYT
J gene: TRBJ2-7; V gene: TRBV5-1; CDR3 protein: ATKGDPSVGEQY
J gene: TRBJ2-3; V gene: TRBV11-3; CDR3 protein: ASSFVYRGQDTQY
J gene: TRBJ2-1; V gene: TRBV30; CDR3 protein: AWRGGLVTNEQF
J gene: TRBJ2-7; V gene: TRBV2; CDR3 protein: ASTRGGLGNRN
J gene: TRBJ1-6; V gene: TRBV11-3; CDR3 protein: ASSLVPRNSPLH
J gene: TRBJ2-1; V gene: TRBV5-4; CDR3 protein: ASSLAPNSGSYNEQF
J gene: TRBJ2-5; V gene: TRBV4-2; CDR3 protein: ASSQDFGLAETQY
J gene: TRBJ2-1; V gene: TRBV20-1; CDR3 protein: SAERGVGAYNEQF
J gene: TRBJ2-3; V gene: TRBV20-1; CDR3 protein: SASRQDTDTQY
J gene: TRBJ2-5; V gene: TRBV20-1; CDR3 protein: SARERVGETQY
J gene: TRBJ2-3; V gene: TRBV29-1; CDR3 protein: SVHLILDTQY
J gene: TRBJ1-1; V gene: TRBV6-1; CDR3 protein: ASSNRDRGRATEAF
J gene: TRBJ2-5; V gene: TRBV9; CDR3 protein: ASSENQETQY
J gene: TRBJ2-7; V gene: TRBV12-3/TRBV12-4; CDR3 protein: ASSFDRGPAYEQY
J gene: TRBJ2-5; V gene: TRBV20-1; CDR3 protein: SANFLETQY
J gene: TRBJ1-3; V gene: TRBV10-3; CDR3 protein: AISTAVSGNTIY
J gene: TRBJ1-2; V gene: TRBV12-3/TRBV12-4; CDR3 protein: ASSLGRGETNYGYT
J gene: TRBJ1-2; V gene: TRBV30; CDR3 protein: AWSPRGSNYGYT
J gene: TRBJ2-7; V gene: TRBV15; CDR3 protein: ATSRDRGGQSSYEQY
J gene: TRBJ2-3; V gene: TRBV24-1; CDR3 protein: ATSDSSVRPDTQY
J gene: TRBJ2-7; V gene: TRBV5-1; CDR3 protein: ASSKTGVGEQY
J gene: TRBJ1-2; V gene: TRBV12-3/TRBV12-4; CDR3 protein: ASRSPRGLGYGYT
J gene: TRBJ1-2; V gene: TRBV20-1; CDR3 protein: SATPTGYGYT
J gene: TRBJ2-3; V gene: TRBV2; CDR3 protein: ASRRTSGGDTQY
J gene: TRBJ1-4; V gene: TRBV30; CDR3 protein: AWSSVGLRWKLF